One sample yielded the 20 T cell receptor beta chains listed below, sequenced in a study of regulatory T cells in long-lasting Graves disease. This sample's time point: newly diagnosed GD, antithyroid drugs for less than 3 months. There was RNA extracted from PBMCs, and the TCR library was made from it. To make TCR beta libraries, researchers used iRepertoire HTBI primers and Arm-PCR of CDR3 regions. One entry per CDR3 protein, called by TCRdb with MiXCR from the multiplex PCR reads. The sample gives some 340,000 distinct CDR3 sequences, about 10% of which show up once; over 15% is in the top ten. These data were likewise used in another study, on T cells in Graves' hyperthyroidism and ophthalmopathy.

The sequencing used peripheral blood mononuclear cells (PBMCs), collected at new diagnosis, from a patient treated with antithyroid drugs. These receptors originate from a woman younger than 30 with Graves disease.

This clonotype was picked up a small number of times. The J gene is TRBJ2-7, the V gene TRBV13, with 10 bases that match TRBD1. Germline values: CDR1 PRHDT, CDR2 FYEKMQ (reference sequence). This CDR3 is built from 17 residues. V was pared by 0 bases and J by 3 bases, with 8 bases of the junction left unmatched. For the CDR3, the DNA is TGTGCCAGCAGCTTAGGCCACGGGACAGGGGACCTCTACGAGCAGTACGTC. Amino acids: CASSLGHGTGDLYEQYV.

In this sample, this clonotype turned up many times. V usage is TRBV28 and J usage is TRBJ2-7; 7 positions match TRBD1. V shed 9 bases, J shed 11 bases, and the junction held 10 bases outside the gene matches. CDR3 length equals 11 residues. Germline V gives CDR1 MDHEN, CDR2 SYDVKM. CDR3: CASTSSGTEYF. DNA of the CDR3: TGTGCCAGTACATCTTCCGGGACAGAGTACTTC.

This clonotype was seen ten or more times. This chain links TRBV11-2 with TRBJ2-1; 11 positions agree with TRBD2. Germline assignment: CDR1 SGHAT and CDR2 FQNNGV. The V gene end was trimmed by 5 bases and the J gene end by 4 bases; junction bases not matched to a gene: 4. CDR3 length: 15 residues. The DNA for the CDR3 is TGTGCCAGCAGCCATACTAGCGGGGGATACAATGAGCAGTTCTTC. Its protein is CASSHTSGGYNEQFF.

In its sample, this clonotype was seen many times. This chain connects TRBV3-1 to TRBJ1-1; unclear D gene. V lost 0 bases and J 2 bases, leaving 16 bases between the germline ends. CDR3 length equals 17 residues. CDR1 is LGHDT and CDR2 is YNNKEL in the germline V gene (reference sequence). CDR3 in DNA: TGTGCCAGCAGCCAAGAGGTCCGTTGGACGGCAAACACTGAAGCTTTCTTT. It yields the protein CASSQEVRWTANTEAFF.

In this sample, this clonotype turned up many times. J is TRBJ2-7 and V is TRBV30; D gene uncertain. Trimming cost V 0 bases and J 3 bases, with 9 bases left between them. CDR1 GTSNPN and CDR2 SVGIG come from the germline V gene (reference sequence). The CDR3 is made up of 13 amino acids. In DNA, the CDR3 is TGTGCCTGGAGTGTTGGGAAAGGCTACGAGCAGTACTTC. It encodes CAWSVGKGYEQYF. The entire variable domain, with the rest obtained from reference TRBV30 and TRBJ2-7, is as follows: SQTIHQWPATLVQPVGSPLSLECTVEGTSNPNLYWYRQAAGRGLQLLFYSVGIGQISSEVPQNLSASRPQDRQFILSSKKLLLSDSGFYLCAWSVGKGYEQYFGPGTRLTVT.

This clonotype was observed a handful of times. The genes are TRBV29-1 and TRBJ1-2, with no clear D. The CDR3 extends over 14 amino acids. The V end was cut by 2 bases, the J end by 8 bases, with 18 bases between. Germline V gives CDR1 SQVTM, CDR2 ANQGSEA. The CDR3 reads CSVELGGRGLGYTF. The CDR3 DNA reads TGCAGCGTTGAATTAGGTGGACGAGGGCTCGGCTACACCTTC. Combining the CDR3 with reference TRBV29-1 and TRBJ1-2 gives the whole variable domain SAVISQKPSRDICQRGTSLTIQCQVDSQVTMMFWYRQQPGQSLTLIATANQGSEATYESGFVIDKFPISRPNLTFSTLTVSNMSPEDSSIYLCSVELGGRGLGYTFGSGTRLTVV.

Ten or more counts support this clonotype. In DNA form, the CDR3 reads TGCAGTGCTTTAGCCCGGGGGGAGACCCAGTACTTC. It codes for CSALARGETQYF. The chain recombines TRBV20-1 with TRBJ2-5; tentative D call: TRBD2 (6 bases). This CDR3 is 12 amino acids long. Trimming took off 5 bases at V and 5 bases at J, with 12 bases between the two ends. Looked up from germline, CDR1 is DFQATT and CDR2 is SNEGSKA (reference sequence).

This clonotype was seen repeatedly, ten times or more. The rearrangement links TRBV11-2 to TRBJ1-1, with D possibly matching TRBD1 (5 bases). Germline V CDR1 and CDR2: SGHAT, FQNNGV. V was trimmed by 2 bases and J by 0 bases, leaving 28 bases between them. This CDR3 is 21 amino acids long. The CDR3 bases are TGTGCCAGCAGCTTATTGCCCTTGGGTCTTAGAGTCCGACAGATGAACACTGAAGCTTTCTTT. Its protein product is CASSLLPLGLRVRQMNTEAFF.

On this clonotype: The germline gene is not matched at one end of the junction; a read error may be the cause. This chain connects TRBV7-8 to TRBJ1-1; D uncertain. The CDR3 is 17 amino acids. Germline CDR1 is SGHVS and CDR2 is FQNEAQ. CDR3 DNA: TGTGCCAACAGCTTAGAACTATTTGGGCGTGTGAACACTGAAGCTTTCTTT. Protein: CANSLELFGRVNTEAFF.

This clonotype was observed many times. The chain has TRBV12-3 or TRBV12-4 and TRBJ1-5; D possibly corresponds to TRBD1 (6 bases). This CDR3 has 15 residues. V shed 3 bases and J shed 0 bases, with 9 bases lying between them. CDR3 sequence (DNA): TGTGCCAGCAGTTTCGGCAGGGGTAGCAATCAGCCCCAGCATTTT. Protein product: CASSFGRGSNQPQHF.

This clonotype occurred many times. CDR3 loop: CATSRTVGGYNEQFF. The CDR3 nucleotides are TGTGCCACATCCCGAACAGTGGGAGGGTACAATGAGCAGTTCTTC. The V and J genes are TRBV19 and TRBJ2-1; the match to TRBD2 covers 7 bases. V was clipped by 10 bases and J by 4 bases; unmatched bases: 13. The CDR3 consists of 15 residues. Germline V lookup: CDR1 LNHDA, CDR2 SQIVND (reference sequence).

This clonotype was seen many times. The chain uses TRBV15 and TRBJ1-5, with D possibly matching TRBD1 (5 bases). In germline, CDR1 is LNHNV, CDR2 YYDKDF (reference sequence). This CDR3 comprises 15 residues. Trimming removed 3 bases at V and 2 bases at J, with 11 bases between. This chain's CDR3 is CATSRGRGRNQPQHF. The CDR3 DNA sequence: TGTGCCACCAGCAGGGGTAGGGGACGCAATCAGCCCCAGCATTTT.

In this sample, this clonotype turned up many times. The CDR3 spells CSARGPIVVSQYF. For the CDR3, the DNA is TGCAGTGCTAGGGGACCTATAGTGGTGTCCCAGTACTTC. The V call is TRBV20-1, the J call TRBJ2-5; tentatively, D is TRBD1 or TRBD2 (5 bases each). In germline, CDR1 is DFQATT, CDR2 SNEGSKA (reference sequence). Trimming removed 3 bases at V and 9 bases at J, with 17 bases between. The length of the CDR3 is 13 residues.

This chain connects TRBV6-2 or TRBV6-3 to TRBJ2-1; D tentatively fits TRBD1 or TRBD2 (7 bases each). Germline V gene data show CDR1 as MNHEY and CDR2 as SVGEGT. The CDR3 is 16 residues long. V lost 4 bases and J lost 3, with 16 bases in between. CDR3 sequence reads: CASSFGRGGGYNEQFF. The CDR3 nucleotides read TGTGCCAGCAGTTTTGGCAGGGGGGGAGGCTACAATGAGCAGTTCTTC.

At least ten counts were recorded for this clonotype. The chain uses TRBV20-1 and TRBJ1-2; D is undetermined. The CDR3 length is 15 residues. The V gene lost 0 bases and the J gene lost 0 bases, with 11 bases spanning the gap. Germline CDR1 is DFQATT and CDR2 is SNEGSKA (reference sequence). The CDR3 bases are TGCAGTGCTAGAGATATCGGGAGGGCTAACTATGGCTACACCTTC. Translated, it gives CSARDIGRANYGYTF.

The genes are TRBV4-1 and TRBJ1-1, with D perhaps matching TRBD1 (5 bases). In germline, CDR1 is MGHRA, CDR2 YSYEKL. The CDR3 has 15 residues. The germline V and J ends were trimmed by 4 bases and 3 bases, with 15 bases remaining between them. DNA for the CDR3: TGCGCCAGCAGCCCGCCCGCGAGGGGACACACTGAAGCTTTCTTT. This encodes CASSPPARGHTEAFF.

This chain uses TRBV9 with TRBJ2-7; D gene unclear. V was cut by 1 base and J by 0 bases, with 17 bases left in between. The CDR3 spans 17 residues. In germline, CDR1 is SGDLS, CDR2 YYNGEE. The CDR3 DNA is TGTGCCAGCAGCGTAAATCCGGGCCAGCCAGACTCCTACGAGCAGTACTTC. Amino acid sequence: CASSVNPGQPDSYEQYF. Full variable domain (missing parts from reference TRBV9 and TRBJ2-7): DSGVTQTPKHLITATGQRVTLRCSPRSGDLSVYWYQQSLDQGLQFLIQYYNGEERAKGNILERFSAQQFPDLHSELNLSSLELGDSALYFCASSVNPGQPDSYEQYFGPGTRLTVT.

V and J are TRBV7-9 and TRBJ1-4; D might be TRBD1 (5 bases). Germline lookup yields CDR1 SEHNR and CDR2 FQNEAQ (reference sequence). The CDR3 totals 12 residues. V dropped 4 bases and J dropped 8 bases, with 8 bases sitting between them. The CDR3 coding sequence is TGTGCCAGCAGCTCAAAGGGGGAAAAACTGTTTTTT. It is translated as CASSSKGEKLFF.

This clonotype has a count of ten or more. The genes are TRBV27 and TRBJ2-1; the D gene is possibly TRBD1 (6 bases). The CDR3 totals 15 residues. Germline assignment: CDR1 MNHEY and CDR2 SMNVEV (reference sequence). V was pared by 4 bases and J by 8 bases, with 18 bases between. CDR3: CASSSDQGFGYEQFF. The DNA for the CDR3 is TGTGCCAGCAGTTCCGATCAGGGGTTCGGGTATGAGCAGTTCTTC.

This chain uses TRBV19 with TRBJ2-5, with D unclear. The CDR3 totals 13 residues. Germline V gene sequence: CDR1 LNHDA, CDR2 SQIVND (reference sequence). Trimming took off 5 bases at V and 3 bases at J, with 10 bases between the two ends. CDR3 sequence (DNA): TGTGCCAGTAGTGGAAGCGCCGAAGAGACCCAGTACTTC. It specifies CASSGSAEETQYF.